The clone carrying this T cell receptor (beta chain) has a count of ten or more. What it binds is not known. This specimen comes from a study of regulatory T cells in long-lasting Graves disease. The germline gives CDR1 MDHEN, CDR2 SYDVKM. This CDR3 spans 15 amino acids. The V segment lost 8 bases and the J segment 1 base; nucleotides outside the gene matches: 10. Arm-PCR of CDR3 regions with iRepertoire HTBI primers generated TCR beta libraries. Each CDR3 protein gets one entry after TCRdb re-called the multiplex PCR reads with MiXCR. The sample consists of roughly 500,000 distinct CDR3 sequences, roughly 23% of them appearing once. Regarding the study as a whole: Relative to new patients (approximately 1,000), persistent patients exhibited greater sharing of public clonotypes (approximately 2,700). Accuracy may have suffered from the small sample size.

The time point: persistent/refractory GD, antithyroid drugs over 5 years with positive TRAb. Construction of the TCR library relied on RNA isolated from PBMCs. The specimen was peripheral blood mononuclear cells (PBMCs), collected when the disease was refractory, from a patient treated with antithyroid drugs. This receptor was identified in a female donor with Graves disease. The chain carries TRBV28 and TRBJ1-2; 7 nucleotides line up with TRBD1. The CDR3 loop is CASGGRQGFNYGYTF. The DNA of the CDR3 is TGTGCCAGCGGAGGACGACAGGGCTTTAACTATGGCTACACCTTC.